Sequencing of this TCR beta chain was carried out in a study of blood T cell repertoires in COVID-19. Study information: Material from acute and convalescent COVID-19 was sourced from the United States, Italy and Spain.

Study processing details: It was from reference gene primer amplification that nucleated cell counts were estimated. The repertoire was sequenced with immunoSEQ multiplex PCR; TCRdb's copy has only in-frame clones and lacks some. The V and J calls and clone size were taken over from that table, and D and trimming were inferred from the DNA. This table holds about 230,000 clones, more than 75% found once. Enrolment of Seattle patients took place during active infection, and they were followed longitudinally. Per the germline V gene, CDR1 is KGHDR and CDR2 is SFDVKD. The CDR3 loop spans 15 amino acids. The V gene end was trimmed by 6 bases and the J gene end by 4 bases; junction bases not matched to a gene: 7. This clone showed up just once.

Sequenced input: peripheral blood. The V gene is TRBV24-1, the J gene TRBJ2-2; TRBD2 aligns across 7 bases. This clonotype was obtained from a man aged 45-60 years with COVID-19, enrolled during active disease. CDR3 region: CATSSAGVGTGELFF. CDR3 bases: TGTGCCACCAGTTCCGCGGGAGTGGGCACCGGGGAGCTGTTTTTT.